The clone carrying this T cell receptor (beta chain) has a handful of counts. This record comes from a study of PD-L1 blockade in urothelial cancer. The wider study: Anywhere from 0 to 3 prior chemotherapy regimens had been received by patients.

Described time point: peripheral blood 6 weeks after treatment start. Disease in patients was locally advanced or metastatic urothelial carcinoma. Each PCR had synthetic TCR analog templates added to it as a spike-in. This table comes from immunoSEQ multiplex PCR, and its TCRdb copy is limited to in-frame clones, with some not included. The sample has 120,000 or so clones; roughly 88% are singletons. The CDR3 runs 14 residues. CDR1 is KGHSH and CDR2 is LQKENI in the germline V gene. The V gene end was trimmed by 3 bases and the J gene end by 8 bases; junction bases not matched to a gene: 8. The sample consisted of PBMCs, taken around atezolizumab (anti-PD-L1) treatment. The TCR comes from a man aged 45-60 years with urothelial cancer. The V and J genes are TRBV18 and TRBJ1-2; the match to TRBD1 covers 8 bases. The CDR3 loop reads CASSPIGQGEGYTF. In DNA form, the CDR3 reads TGTGCCAGCTCACCGATCGGACAGGGAGAAGGCTACACCTTC.